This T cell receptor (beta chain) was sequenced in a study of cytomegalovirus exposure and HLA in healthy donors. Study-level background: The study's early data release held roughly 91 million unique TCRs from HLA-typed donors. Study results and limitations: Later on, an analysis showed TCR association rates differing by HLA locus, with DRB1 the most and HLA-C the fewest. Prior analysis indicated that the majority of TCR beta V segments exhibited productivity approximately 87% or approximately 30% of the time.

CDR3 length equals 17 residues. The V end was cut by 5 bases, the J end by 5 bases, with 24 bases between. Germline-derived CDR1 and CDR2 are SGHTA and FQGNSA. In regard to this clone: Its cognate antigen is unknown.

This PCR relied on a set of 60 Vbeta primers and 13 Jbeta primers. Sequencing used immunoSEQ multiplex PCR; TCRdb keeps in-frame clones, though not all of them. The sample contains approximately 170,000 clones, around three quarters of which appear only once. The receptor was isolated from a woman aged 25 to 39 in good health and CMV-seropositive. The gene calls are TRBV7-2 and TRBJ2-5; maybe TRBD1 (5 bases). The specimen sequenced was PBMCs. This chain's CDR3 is CASSQTPSAGLGETQYF. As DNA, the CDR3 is TGTGCCAGCAGCCAAACCCCCTCGGCAGGGCTGGGGGAGACCCAGTACTTC.